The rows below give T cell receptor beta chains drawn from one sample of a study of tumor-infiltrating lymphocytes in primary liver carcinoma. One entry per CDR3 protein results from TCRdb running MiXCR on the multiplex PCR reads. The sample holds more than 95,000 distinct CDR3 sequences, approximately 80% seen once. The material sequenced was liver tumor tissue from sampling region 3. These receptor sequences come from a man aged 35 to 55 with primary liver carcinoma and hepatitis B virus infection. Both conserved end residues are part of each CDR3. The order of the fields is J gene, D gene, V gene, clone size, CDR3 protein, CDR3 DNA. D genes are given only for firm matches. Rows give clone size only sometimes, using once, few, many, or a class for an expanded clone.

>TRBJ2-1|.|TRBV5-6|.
CASVRGRQSYSEQFF
TGTGCCAGCGTACGGGGGCGGCAATCCTACAGTGAGCAGTTCTTC
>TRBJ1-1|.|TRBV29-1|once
CRVRRSNTEAFF
TGCAGAGTTAGACGTTCAAACACTGAAGCTTTCTTT
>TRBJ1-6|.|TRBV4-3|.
CASSSWEGGRNSPFHF
TGCGCCAGCAGCTCCTGGGAGGGGGGAAGGAATTCACCCTTCCACTTT
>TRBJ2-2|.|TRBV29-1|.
CGVGLAGELFF
TGCGGCGTTGGGCTCGCCGGGGAACTGTTTTTT
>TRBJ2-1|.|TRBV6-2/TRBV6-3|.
CVSSFFSDEQFF
TGTGTCAGCAGTTTTTTTAGCGATGAGCAGTTCTTC
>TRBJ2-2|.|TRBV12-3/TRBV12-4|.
CASNLLWNTGELFF
TGTGCCAGCAATTTACTGTGGAACACCGGGGAGCTGTTTTTT
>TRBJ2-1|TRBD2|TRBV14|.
CANSDVAGWVNNEQFF
TGTGCCAACAGCGACGTAGCGGGATGGGTAAACAATGAGCAGTTCTTC
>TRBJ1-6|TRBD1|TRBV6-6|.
CASSLETGRDSPLHF
TGTGCCAGCAGTCTCGAGACAGGGCGCGATTCACCCCTCCACTTT
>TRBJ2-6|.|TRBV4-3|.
CASNQGGGANVLTF
TGCGCCAGCAACCAAGGTGGGGGAGCCAACGTCCTCACTTTC
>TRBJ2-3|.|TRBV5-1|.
CASSLWQGEVDMQYF
TGCGCCAGCAGCTTGTGGCAGGGTGAGGTAGATATGCAGTATTTT
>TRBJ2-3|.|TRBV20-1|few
CSAHSGDTQYF
TGCAGTGCACACAGTGGAGATACGCAGTATTTT
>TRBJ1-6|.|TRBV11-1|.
CAGSRTLVSPLHF
TGTGCTGGCAGCCGGACTCTGGTTTCACCCCTCCACTTT
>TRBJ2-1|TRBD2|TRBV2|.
CASIQGLADFNEQFF
TGTGCCAGCATCCAAGGACTAGCGGACTTCAATGAGCAGTTCTTC
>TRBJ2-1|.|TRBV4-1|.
CAGSQDYGKVF
TGCGCCGGCAGCCAAGATTACGGAAAGGTCTTC
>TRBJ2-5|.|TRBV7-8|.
CASSLGSGLETQYF
TGTGCCAGCAGTTTGGGTAGCGGCCTAGAGACCCAATACTTC
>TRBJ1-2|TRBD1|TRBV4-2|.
CASSQGPGGNGYTF
TGTGCCAGCAGCCAAGGCCCAGGGGGTAATGGATACACCTTC
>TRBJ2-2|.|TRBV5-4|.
CASSLAGGTNTGKLLF
TGTGCCAGCAGCTTGGCGGGCGGGACGAACACCGGGAAGCTGCTTTTT
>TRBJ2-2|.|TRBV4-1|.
CASSQDRAVANTGELFF
TGCGCCAGCAGCCAAGATAGAGCGGTAGCGAACACAGGGGAGCTGTTTTTT
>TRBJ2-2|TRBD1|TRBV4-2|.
CASSQGGLVGDLGELFF
TGTGCCAGCAGTCAAGGGGGCCTAGTGGGAGATCTCGGGGAGCTGTTTTTT
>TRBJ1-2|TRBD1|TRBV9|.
CASSLQGACYGNTF
TGTGCCAGCAGCTTACAGGGGGCTTGCTATGGCAACACCTTC
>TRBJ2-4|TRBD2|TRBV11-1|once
CASSRARTSGTKNIQYF
TGTGCCAGCAGCAGGGCCCGGACTAGCGGGACCAAAAACATTCAGTACTTC
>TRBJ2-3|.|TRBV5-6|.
CASSRDYRDTQYF
TGTGCCAGCAGCCGAGACTATCGGGATACCCAGTATTTT
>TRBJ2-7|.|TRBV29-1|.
CSVVGAPTYKQYF
TGCAGCGTTGTTGGCGCCCCCACTTACAAGCAGTACTTC
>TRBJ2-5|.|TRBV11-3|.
CASSLGSQETQYF
TGTGCCAGCAGCTTAGGAAGCCAAGAGACCCAGTACTTC